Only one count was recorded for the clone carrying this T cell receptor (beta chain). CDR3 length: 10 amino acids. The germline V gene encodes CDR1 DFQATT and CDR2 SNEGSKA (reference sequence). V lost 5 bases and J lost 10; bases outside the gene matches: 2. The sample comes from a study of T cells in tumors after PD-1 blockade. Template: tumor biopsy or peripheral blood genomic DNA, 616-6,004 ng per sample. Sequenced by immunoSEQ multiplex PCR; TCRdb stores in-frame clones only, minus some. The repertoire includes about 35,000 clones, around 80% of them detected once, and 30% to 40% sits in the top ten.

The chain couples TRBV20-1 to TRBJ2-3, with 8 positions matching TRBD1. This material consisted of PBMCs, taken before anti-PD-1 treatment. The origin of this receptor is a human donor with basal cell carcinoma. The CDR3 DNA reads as TGCAGTGCTCCGGACAGGGCGCAGTATTTT. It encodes CSAPDRAQYF.